Included here is one TCR beta chain sequence, with context. Its antigen is currently unknown. Through a sample-barcoded 5' primer and a J-beta primer mix, a second PCR was run for roughly 7 to 11 cycles. MiXCR, applied by TCRdb to the 5' RACE reads, yields one record per CDR3 protein. In the table there are some 1.4 million distinct CDR3 sequences, roughly 40% of which are singletons. These data originate in a study of blood T cells in healthy people across ages. V shed 4 bases and J shed 1 base, with 11 bases lying between them. This CDR3 is built from 14 residues. The germline gives CDR1 SGHRS, CDR2 YFSETQ. The study's findings and limits: Diversity was higher, and naive CD4+ cells more numerous, in long-lived donors than in aged donors.

Sequencing input: blood. The V and J genes are TRBV5-1 and TRBJ1-2; tentative D call: TRBD1 (6 bases). This clonotype was obtained from a woman between 18 and 29 years old in good health. The CDR3 reads CASSQGQNNYGYTF. CDR3 sequence (DNA): TGCGCCAGCAGCCAAGGACAGAATAACTATGGCTACACCTTC.